A selection of T cell receptor beta chains follows, all from one sample in a study of T-cell reconstitution after alpha-beta-depleted transplantation in children. TCRdb re-analysed the PCR reads in MiXCR, keeping a single row per CDR3 protein. The sample consists of 490,000 or so distinct CDR3 sequences, 9.5% to 15% of them appearing once. The material was PBMCs from the stem cell graft donor, obtained from the stem cell graft. These receptors were obtained from a human donor who donated a stem cell graft to a child with combined immunodeficiency. Each CDR3 is given with its conserved first and last residue. A D gene is named only where the DNA matches it firmly. Clone size appears in some rows only: once, few, many, or a class for an expanded clone.

TRBJ2-7	TRBD2	many	TRBV6-5	CASSYRREYYEQYF	TGTGCCAGCAGTTACCGGCGGGAGTACTACGAGCAGTACTTC
TRBJ1-1	NA	NA	TRBV6-1	CASSLLTESAEAFF	TGTGCCAGCAGTCTGCTGACAGAGAGCGCTGAAGCTTTCTTT
TRBJ1-5	TRBD1	NA	TRBV18	CASSPPGTGSQPQHF	TGTGCCAGCTCACCACCGGGGACAGGGTCTCAGCCCCAGCATTTT
TRBJ2-3	NA	many	TRBV29-1	CSVEVSTDTQYF	TGCAGCGTTGAGGTTTCCACAGATACGCAGTATTTT
TRBJ1-1	NA	few	TRBV14	CASSQGYRVNTEAFF	TGTGCCAGCAGCCAAGGGTACAGGGTGAACACTGAAGCTTTCTTT
TRBJ2-5	NA	many	TRBV25-1	CASSGRAHQETQYF	TGTGCCAGCAGTGGCCGGGCCCACCAAGAGACCCAGTACTTC
TRBJ1-2	TRBD1	few	TRBV4-3	CASRGQGDGGYTF	TGCGCCAGCAGGGGACAGGGCGACGGTGGCTACACCTTC
TRBJ2-1	TRBD2	NA	TRBV6-2/TRBV6-3	CASSLSLASGGFEQFF	TGTGCCAGCAGTTTATCGCTGGCTAGCGGGGGGTTCGAGCAGTTCTTC
TRBJ2-5	NA	NA	TRBV20-1	CSAPPGVQETQYF	TGCAGTGCTCCCCCCGGGGTGCAAGAGACCCAGTACTTC
TRBJ2-1	TRBD2	NA	TRBV24-1	CATSDAGLAGGGDEQFF	TGTGCCACCAGTGATGCGGGACTAGCGGGAGGGGGCGATGAGCAGTTCTTC
TRBJ1-2	TRBD1	few	TRBV29-1	CSGDLQGAGYGYTF	TGCAGCGGAGACCTACAGGGGGCTGGCTATGGCTACACCTTC
TRBJ2-1	NA	NA	TRBV28	CASSLKGPWDNEQFF	TGTGCCAGCAGTTTAAAGGGGCCCTGGGATAATGAGCAGTTCTTC
TRBJ1-5	TRBD1	NA	TRBV7-2	CASSLSGGVSSNQPQHF	TGTGCCAGCAGCTTATCAGGGGGCGTGAGTAGCAATCAGCCCCAGCATTTT
TRBJ2-3	NA	few	TRBV29-1	CSAAAGRSTDTQYF	TGCAGCGCCGCGGCCGGAAGGAGCACAGATACGCAGTATTTT
TRBJ2-2	NA	many	TRBV4-3	CASSHRDSLTSLGTGELFF	TGCGCCAGCAGCCACCGAGACAGCCTAACTTCCCTGGGCACCGGGGAGCTGTTTTTT
TRBJ2-5	NA	few	TRBV7-2	CASSQGRAPPGETQYF	TGTGCCAGCAGTCAAGGACGGGCGCCCCCTGGGGAGACCCAGTACTTC
TRBJ2-3	TRBD2	many	TRBV12-3/TRBV12-4	CASSFIAGGTDTQYF	TGTGCCAGCAGTTTCATAGCGGGGGGCACAGATACGCAGTATTTT
TRBJ2-4	NA	few	TRBV5-1	CASSPALGSQNIQYF	TGCGCCAGCAGCCCAGCGCTGGGTTCTCAAAACATTCAGTACTTC
TRBJ2-1	NA	many	TRBV7-3	CASRNGAAGEQFF	TGTGCCAGCAGGAACGGGGCGGCTGGAGAGCAGTTCTTC
TRBJ2-5	NA	many	TRBV6-2/TRBV6-3	CASSYSSETQYF	TGTGCCAGCAGTTACAGCTCGGAGACCCAGTACTTC
TRBJ2-1	TRBD2	few	TRBV5-1	CASSPLGGAGYNEQFF	TGCGCCAGCAGCCCCCTCGGGGGGGCAGGCTACAATGAGCAGTTCTTC
TRBJ2-3	TRBD2	many	TRBV7-8	CASSSLAGGPTDTQYF	TGTGCCAGCAGCTCACTAGCGGGGGGCCCTACAGATACGCAGTATTTT
TRBJ2-1	NA	many	TRBV29-1	CSVEVPGDYNEQFF	TGCAGCGTTGAAGTCCCGGGAGACTACAATGAGCAGTTCTTC